The rows below give T cell receptor beta chains drawn from one sample of a study of regulatory T cells in long-lasting Graves disease. TCRdb itself ran the multiplex PCR reads through MiXCR, one entry per CDR3 protein. This table has a few hundred thousand distinct CDR3 sequences, 22% appearing once. Material: peripheral blood mononuclear cells (PBMCs), obtained when the disease was refractory, from a patient treated with antithyroid drugs. The receptors were sampled from a female donor with Graves disease. Each CDR3 is given with its conserved first and last residue. A D gene is named only where the DNA matches it firmly. Size tells how often a clone was seen (once, few, many) or the class of an expanded clone, and some rows leave it out.

J gene: TRBJ2-5
D gene: TRBD1
V gene: TRBV20-1
clone size: once
CDR3 protein: CSARVPGTGTGVFGETQYF
CDR3 DNA: TGCAGTGCTAGAGTTCCAGGAACCGGGACAGGGGTATTCGGAGAGACCCAGTACTTC

J gene: TRBJ1-3
D gene: TRBD1
V gene: TRBV15
clone size: few
CDR3 protein: CATSTDRASWNTIYF
CDR3 DNA: TGTGCCACCAGCACCGACAGGGCTTCTTGGAACACCATATATTTT

J gene: TRBJ2-5
D gene: TRBD1
V gene: TRBV9
clone size: many
CDR3 protein: CASSVGGGAETQYF
CDR3 DNA: TGTGCCAGCAGCGTAGGAGGGGGCGCGGAGACCCAGTACTTC

J gene: TRBJ1-1
D gene: TRBD1
V gene: TRBV7-2
clone size: once
CDR3 protein: CASSYDREVPFNSNTEAFF
CDR3 DNA: TGTGCCAGCAGCTATGACAGGGAGGTCCCCTTTAACTCGAACACTGAAGCTTTCTTT

J gene: TRBJ1-4
D gene: -
V gene: TRBV28
clone size: many
CDR3 protein: CASTYGTDLNEKLFF
CDR3 DNA: TGTGCCAGCACCTATGGGACCGACCTTAATGAAAAACTGTTTTTT

J gene: TRBJ2-1
D gene: -
V gene: TRBV5-1
clone size: -
CDR3 protein: CASRPIVGNNEQFF
CDR3 DNA: TGCGCCAGCAGGCCTATTGTGGGGAACAATGAGCAGTTCTTC

J gene: TRBJ1-1
D gene: -
V gene: TRBV6-1
clone size: many
CDR3 protein: CASSRGTPMNTEAFF
CDR3 DNA: TGTGCCAGCAGTCGGGGGACACCCATGAACACTGAAGCTTTCTTT

J gene: TRBJ1-5
D gene: -
V gene: TRBV28
clone size: many
CDR3 protein: CASSPTSVIKRNQPQHF
CDR3 DNA: TGTGCCAGCAGTCCCACGTCGGTGATCAAACGCAATCAGCCCCAGCATTTT

J gene: TRBJ2-7
D gene: TRBD2
V gene: TRBV7-2
clone size: -
CDR3 protein: CASSSPSGSPYEQYF
CDR3 DNA: TGCGCCAGCAGCTCCCCCAGCGGGAGCCCCTACGAGCAGTACTTC

J gene: TRBJ1-6
D gene: TRBD1
V gene: TRBV11-3
clone size: few
CDR3 protein: CASSHGQDNSPLHF
CDR3 DNA: TGTGCCAGCAGCCACGGACAGGATAATTCACCCCTCCACTTT

J gene: TRBJ1-2
D gene: -
V gene: TRBV19
clone size: -
CDR3 protein: CARSTQQAGDYGYTF
CDR3 DNA: TGTGCCAGGAGTACTCAACAAGCAGGGGACTATGGCTACACCTTC

J gene: TRBJ2-5
D gene: TRBD1
V gene: TRBV28
clone size: many
CDR3 protein: CASSLVRGPIQETQYF
CDR3 DNA: TGTGCCAGCAGTTTAGTCAGGGGGCCCATACAAGAGACCCAGTACTTC

J gene: TRBJ2-6
D gene: -
V gene: TRBV12-3/TRBV12-4
clone size: -
CDR3 protein: CASEYRDTRSGANVLTF
CDR3 DNA: TGTGCCAGCGAATACCGGGACACACGCTCTGGGGCCAACGTCCTGACTTTC

J gene: TRBJ2-2
D gene: -
V gene: TRBV20-1
clone size: few
CDR3 protein: CSAREGGNTGELFF
CDR3 DNA: TGCAGTGCTAGAGAGGGCGGGAACACCGGGGAGCTGTTTTTT

J gene: TRBJ2-5
D gene: -
V gene: TRBV2
clone size: many
CDR3 protein: CAGKLGLRTKTQYF
CDR3 DNA: TGTGCCGGGAAACTGGGACTTCGCACGAAGACCCAGTACTTC

J gene: TRBJ2-2
D gene: -
V gene: TRBV5-6
clone size: few
CDR3 protein: CASSLGRDTGELFF
CDR3 DNA: TGTGCCAGCAGCTTGGGGAGGGACACCGGGGAGCTGTTTTTT

J gene: TRBJ2-2
D gene: TRBD1
V gene: TRBV19
clone size: few
CDR3 protein: CASYDRGGELFF
CDR3 DNA: TGTGCCAGCTACGACAGGGGCGGGGAGCTGTTTTTT

J gene: TRBJ1-6
D gene: -
V gene: TRBV27
clone size: -
CDR3 protein: CASRPSGIGNSPLHF
CDR3 DNA: TGTGCCAGCAGGCCTTCCGGAATCGGGAATTCACCCCTCCACTTT

J gene: TRBJ1-4
D gene: -
V gene: TRBV13
clone size: -
CDR3 protein: CASSSMGGGEKLFF
CDR3 DNA: TGTGCCAGCAGCTCGATGGGGGGGGGTGAAAAACTGTTTTTT

J gene: TRBJ2-5
D gene: -
V gene: TRBV10-3
clone size: few
CDR3 protein: CAITAGEAETQYF
CDR3 DNA: TGTGCCATCACCGCCGGAGAGGCGGAGACCCAGTACTTC

J gene: TRBJ1-5
D gene: -
V gene: TRBV6-1
clone size: -
CDR3 protein: CASSLPDRQQPQHF
CDR3 DNA: TGTGCCAGCAGTCTCCCCGACCGTCAGCAGCCCCAGCATTTT

J gene: TRBJ2-7
D gene: TRBD2
V gene: TRBV7-2
clone size: few
CDR3 protein: CASSLVAPSGGEQYF
CDR3 DNA: TGTGCCAGCAGCTTAGTCGCGCCCTCGGGGGGCGAGCAGTACTTC

J gene: TRBJ1-5
D gene: -
V gene: TRBV6-5
clone size: few
CDR3 protein: CASSSRDGNQPQHF
CDR3 DNA: TGTGCCAGCAGTTCCCGGGACGGCAATCAGCCCCAGCATTTT

J gene: TRBJ2-7
D gene: -
V gene: TRBV20-1
clone size: -
CDR3 protein: CSAITVGGAEQYF
CDR3 DNA: TGCAGTGCCATTACGGTCGGAGGGGCTGAGCAGTACTTC

J gene: TRBJ1-3
D gene: -
V gene: TRBV28
clone size: many
CDR3 protein: CASRTRGAGNTIYF
CDR3 DNA: TGTGCCAGCAGGACTCGGGGGGCAGGAAACACCATATATTTT

J gene: TRBJ1-6
D gene: -
V gene: TRBV6-5
clone size: -
CDR3 protein: CASSYLWDSPLHF
CDR3 DNA: TGTGCCAGCAGTTACCTCTGGGATTCACCCCTCCACTTT

J gene: TRBJ2-7
D gene: -
V gene: TRBV27
clone size: -
CDR3 protein: CTSSLSEALGDEQYF
CDR3 DNA: TGTACCAGCAGTTTATCGGAGGCCCTGGGAGATGAGCAGTACTTC

J gene: TRBJ1-1
D gene: TRBD1
V gene: TRBV4-2
clone size: -
CDR3 protein: CASRNPGQGPEAFF
CDR3 DNA: TGTGCCAGCAGAAATCCGGGACAGGGGCCTGAAGCTTTCTTT

J gene: TRBJ2-7
D gene: TRBD1
V gene: TRBV20-1
clone size: -
CDR3 protein: CSARDRSYEQYF
CDR3 DNA: TGCAGTGCTCGGGACAGATCCTACGAGCAGTACTTC

J gene: TRBJ1-2
D gene: -
V gene: TRBV20-1
clone size: many
CDR3 protein: CSQRQGYYGYTF
CDR3 DNA: TGCAGCCAGCGGCAGGGATACTATGGCTACACCTTC

J gene: TRBJ2-5
D gene: -
V gene: TRBV7-2
clone size: many
CDR3 protein: CASSSSAETQYF
CDR3 DNA: TGTGCCAGCAGTTCATCCGCAGAGACCCAGTACTTC

J gene: TRBJ2-7
D gene: -
V gene: TRBV4-2
clone size: few
CDR3 protein: CASSHTGGTYEQYF
CDR3 DNA: TGTGCCAGCAGCCACACCGGGGGAACCTACGAGCAGTACTTC

J gene: TRBJ1-1
D gene: TRBD1
V gene: TRBV9
clone size: few
CDR3 protein: CASSAPRQGWEAFF
CDR3 DNA: TGTGCCAGCAGCGCCCCTAGACAGGGTTGGGAAGCTTTCTTT

J gene: TRBJ2-7
D gene: -
V gene: TRBV11-2
clone size: many
CDR3 protein: CASSAQQWTYEQYF
CDR3 DNA: TGTGCCAGCAGCGCGCAACAGTGGACCTACGAGCAGTACTTC

J gene: TRBJ2-7
D gene: -
V gene: TRBV20-1
clone size: -
CDR3 protein: CSARARGFFSTEQYF
CDR3 DNA: TGCAGTGCTAGGGCGCGGGGTTTCTTCTCGACCGAGCAGTACTTC

J gene: TRBJ1-5
D gene: -
V gene: TRBV6-1
clone size: few
CDR3 protein: CASSPLGLNSNQPQHF
CDR3 DNA: TGTGCCAGCAGTCCTTTAGGACTGAATAGCAATCAGCCCCAGCATTTT

J gene: TRBJ2-3
D gene: TRBD1
V gene: TRBV4-3
clone size: -
CDR3 protein: CASSQSPGQVGDTQYF
CDR3 DNA: TGCGCCAGCAGCCAATCGCCGGGACAGGTGGGAGATACGCAGTATTTT

J gene: TRBJ2-1
D gene: TRBD2
V gene: TRBV7-9
clone size: many
CDR3 protein: CASSLGLAGGLRGNEQFF
CDR3 DNA: TGTGCCAGCAGCCTGGGACTAGCGGGGGGCCTTCGCGGCAATGAGCAGTTCTTC

J gene: TRBJ2-2
D gene: -
V gene: TRBV29-1
clone size: few
CDR3 protein: CSVTLDTGELFF
CDR3 DNA: TGCAGCGTTACTTTAGACACCGGGGAGCTGTTTTTT

J gene: TRBJ2-5
D gene: -
V gene: TRBV11-2
clone size: many
CDR3 protein: CASSLQGGIGETQYF
CDR3 DNA: TGTGCCAGCAGCTTACAGGGCGGGATAGGGGAGACCCAGTACTTC

J gene: TRBJ2-7
D gene: -
V gene: TRBV15
clone size: few
CDR3 protein: CATSRGWGLADKIYEQYF
CDR3 DNA: TGTGCCACCAGCAGAGGTTGGGGGCTAGCGGATAAAATCTACGAGCAGTACTTC

J gene: TRBJ2-5
D gene: -
V gene: TRBV9
clone size: -
CDR3 protein: CASSVGNLMEETQYF
CDR3 DNA: TGTGCCAGCAGCGTAGGAAACCTTATGGAAGAGACCCAGTACTTC

J gene: TRBJ2-6
D gene: TRBD1
V gene: TRBV29-1
clone size: -
CDR3 protein: CSVGQGGGSGANVLTF
CDR3 DNA: TGCAGCGTGGGACAGGGGGGAGGCTCTGGGGCCAACGTCCTGACTTTC

J gene: TRBJ2-1
D gene: -
V gene: TRBV7-2
clone size: -
CDR3 protein: CASSLVLGQYEDEQFF
CDR3 DNA: TGTGCCAGCAGCTTAGTTCTCGGGCAGTATGAGGATGAGCAGTTCTTC

J gene: TRBJ2-7
D gene: -
V gene: TRBV6-1
clone size: few
CDR3 protein: CASKAGISSYEQYF
CDR3 DNA: TGTGCCAGCAAGGCGGGCATAAGCTCCTACGAGCAGTACTTC

J gene: TRBJ2-5
D gene: -
V gene: TRBV13
clone size: few
CDR3 protein: CATRSLVGFQVETQYF
CDR3 DNA: TGTGCCACCCGGTCTTTGGTGGGATTTCAGGTGGAGACCCAGTACTTC

J gene: TRBJ1-5
D gene: TRBD1
V gene: TRBV6-5
clone size: many
CDR3 protein: CASSSGGHQPQHF
CDR3 DNA: TGTGCCAGCAGTTCAGGGGGCCATCAGCCCCAGCATTTT

J gene: TRBJ2-7
D gene: -
V gene: TRBV14
clone size: -
CDR3 protein: CASRFTGLEQYF
CDR3 DNA: TGTGCCAGCAGGTTTACAGGGCTCGAGCAGTACTTC

J gene: TRBJ2-7
D gene: TRBD2
V gene: TRBV6-1
clone size: -
CDR3 protein: CASSPPGGQQNEQYF
CDR3 DNA: TGTGCCAGCAGTCCCCCGGGGGGGCAGCAGAACGAGCAGTACTTC

J gene: TRBJ2-7
D gene: -
V gene: TRBV28
clone size: many
CDR3 protein: CASSLDFFTYEQYF
CDR3 DNA: TGTGCCAGCAGTTTGGACTTCTTTACCTACGAGCAGTACTTC

J gene: TRBJ1-4
D gene: TRBD1
V gene: TRBV19
clone size: few
CDR3 protein: CASNRDRDEKLFF
CDR3 DNA: TGTGCCAGTAATCGGGACAGGGATGAAAAACTGTTTTTT

J gene: TRBJ1-1
D gene: TRBD1
V gene: TRBV28
clone size: many
CDR3 protein: CASTLQGASAEAFF
CDR3 DNA: TGTGCCAGCACCTTACAGGGGGCAAGCGCTGAAGCTTTCTTT

J gene: TRBJ2-7
D gene: -
V gene: TRBV7-8
clone size: -
CDR3 protein: CASSYGQPYEQYF
CDR3 DNA: TGTGCCAGCAGTTATGGACAGCCCTACGAGCAGTACTTC

J gene: TRBJ2-5
D gene: -
V gene: TRBV28
clone size: many
CDR3 protein: CASTVGETQYF
CDR3 DNA: TGTGCCAGCACGGTTGGGGAGACCCAGTACTTC

J gene: TRBJ1-5
D gene: -
V gene: TRBV15
clone size: -
CDR3 protein: CATSRDLPSEGKGGQPQHF
CDR3 DNA: TGTGCCACCAGCAGAGATCTTCCTTCTGAGGGGAAAGGGGGACAGCCCCAGCATTTT

J gene: TRBJ1-1
D gene: -
V gene: TRBV6-1
clone size: -
CDR3 protein: CASTSGGGNTEAFF
CDR3 DNA: TGTGCCAGCACTAGCGGGGGTGGGAACACTGAAGCTTTCTTT

J gene: TRBJ1-2
D gene: TRBD1
V gene: TRBV12-5
clone size: many
CDR3 protein: CASGLVQGASSNYGYTF
CDR3 DNA: TGTGCTAGTGGTTTGGTACAGGGGGCTAGTTCTAACTATGGCTACACCTTC

J gene: TRBJ2-3
D gene: TRBD2
V gene: TRBV12-3/TRBV12-4
clone size: -
CDR3 protein: CASSLLAGGPNTQYF
CDR3 DNA: TGTGCCAGCAGTTTACTAGCGGGAGGGCCGAATACGCAGTATTTT